This TCR beta chain was recorded in a study of cytomegalovirus exposure and HLA in healthy donors. Study as a whole: In an early release, HLA-typed donors contributed approximately 82 million unique TCR sequences. Study-wide findings and caveats: Upon later analysis, HLA-associated TCR beta chains proved more clonally expanded than other, equally common chains.

Concerning this clone: Its antigen is undetermined.

Both 60 Vbeta primers and 13 Jbeta primers went into the PCR. Original data processing: In a later analysis, of approximately 81 million unique beta chains, about 12 million appeared in at least two donors. Clones were sequenced by immunoSEQ multiplex PCR, and TCRdb holds only the in-frame ones, with some missing. V, J and clone size reflect that table, while D and trimming were determined from the DNA. This table holds 130,000 to 150,000 clones, over 70% found once. Trimming took 0 bases from V and 4 from J, leaving 12 bases between them. The CDR3 is 15 residues long. CDR1 and CDR2 (germline): LNHNV, YYDKDF (reference sequence).

The chain couples TRBV15 to TRBJ1-2, with a tentative D call TRBD1 (6 bases). The clonotype comes from a male donor in good health and CMV-seronegative. Sequencing was performed on PBMCs. The CDR3 coding sequence is TGTGCCACCAGCAGAGATGAGGGGGATTCCTATGGCTACACCTTC. Translation: CATSRDEGDSYGYTF. Full variable domain (missing parts from reference TRBV15 and TRBJ1-2): DAMVIQNPRYQVTQFGKPVTLSCSQTLNHNVMYWYQQKSSQAPKLLFHYYDKDFNNEADTPDNFQSRRPNTSFCFLDIRSPGLGDTAMYLCATSRDEGDSYGYTFGSGTRLTVV.